This paragraph covers one T cell receptor (beta chain) sequence. This sample was included in a study of T-cell memory formation after mild COVID-19. TCRdb passed the 5' RACE reads through MiXCR, listing each CDR3 protein once. The repertoire consists of around 300,000 distinct CDR3 sequences, with approximately 8.4% occurring once and the leading ten covering about 20%. The TCR was taken from a man younger than 35 who had mild COVID-19 (a few samples of this study predate the infection). Cell type and time point are not known. The sequenced material came from PBMCs or a T cell subset sorted from them (not recorded which).

CDR3 nucleotide sequence: TGTGCCAGCAGCACTGCAGGAAATTCTAATGAAAAACTGTTTTTT. Protein: CASSTAGNSNEKLFF. The chain combines TRBV4-2 with TRBJ1-4; no firm D call. The CDR3 is 15 residues long. V lost 5 bases to trimming and J lost 3 bases, with 13 bases between them. Germline V gives CDR1 LGHNA, CDR2 YNFKEQ.